These 11 T cell receptor beta chains share one sample of origin, sequenced in a study of long-term antiretroviral therapy in people with HIV. This was the immunoSEQ v3.0 assay at survey level. Sequencing was performed with immunoSEQ multiplex PCR; in TCRdb, only in-frame clones are kept and a portion is missing. The sample has tens of thousands of clones, approximately 86% seen once. The sample was unsorted PBMCs, taken roughly 5 years before starting antiretroviral therapy. These TCRs come from a man aged 50-60 years with HIV.

The chain couples TRBV6-1 to TRBJ2-3; 12 bases are shared with TRBD2. There are 19 residues in the CDR3. The germline CDR1 and CDR2 sequences are MNHNS and SASEGT. Losses at the gene ends were 3 bases for V and 4 bases for J; bases not matched to a gene: 14. This CDR3 reads CASSEDSPRLAGEADTQYF. CDR3 DNA sequence: TGTGCCAGCAGTGAGGACAGCCCTCGACTAGCGGGGGAAGCAGATACGCAGTATTTT.

A single count supports this clone. The chain uses TRBV5-4 and TRBJ2-7, with 8 bases identical to TRBD2. The ends lost 4 bases at V and 2 bases at J; junction bases unmatched: 14. This CDR3 is 17 amino acids long. Germline CDR1 and CDR2: SGHNT and YYREEE (reference sequence). CDR3 nucleotides: TGTGCCAGCAGCCGCCTTACTACGGGACTAGGCGCCTACGAGCAGTACTTC. It specifies CASSRLTTGLGAYEQYF.

The rearrangement uses TRBV5-1 and TRBJ1-5; possible D gene TRBD1, 5 bases. The CDR3 loop spans 13 amino acids. Germline lookup yields CDR1 SGHRS and CDR2 YFSETQ. With 7 bases removed from V and 4 bases from J, the gap between germline ends came to 12 bases. In DNA form, the CDR3 reads TGCGCCAGCGGTAGACAGCCTAATCAGCCCCAGCATTTT. Translated: CASGRQPNQPQHF.

This rearrangement joins TRBV28 to TRBJ1-2; D gene uncertain. The V end lost 6 bases, the J end lost 0 bases, and 8 bases lay between the germline ends. This CDR3 contains 13 residues. Germline assignment: CDR1 MDHEN and CDR2 SYDVKM. The chain's CDR3 is CASREDTNYGYTF. The CDR3 DNA sequence: TGTGCCAGCAGGGAAGACACTAACTATGGCTACACCTTC.

This chain uses TRBV18 with TRBJ1-5; D not resolved. Germline V CDR1 and CDR2: KGHSH, LQKENI. V was shortened by 6 bases and J by 5 bases, with 14 bases between the two germline ends. The CDR3 is made up of 14 amino acids. Here the CDR3 DNA reads TGTGCCAGCTCCCCCGGCCCCGGCGATCAGCCCCAGCATTTT. Amino acids: CASSPGPGDQPQHF.

V gene TRBV11-2 combines with J gene TRBJ1-1; TRBD1 might be the D (6 bases). Trimming stripped 4 bases from V and 0 bases from J, with 18 bases between. The CDR3 spans 17 residues. CDR1 and CDR2 from the germline V gene are SGHAT and FQNNGV. The CDR3 DNA follows: TGTGCCAGCAGCTGGACAGCTAGTCTAGAAATGAACACTGAAGCTTTCTTT. Translation: CASSWTASLEMNTEAFF.

The chain is built from TRBV10-3 and TRBJ1-1, with D unclear. Trimming removed 10 bases from V and 4 bases from J, with 16 bases in between. In germline, CDR1 is ENHRY, CDR2 SYGVKD. The CDR3 is 13 amino acids. This chain's CDR3 is CATGGRDGTEAFF. As DNA, the CDR3 is TGTGCCACCGGCGGGAGGGATGGCACTGAAGCTTTCTTT.

The chain uses TRBV11-1 and TRBJ2-7; TRBD1 agrees at 8 bases. The germline gives CDR1 SGHAT, CDR2 FQDESV (reference sequence). This CDR3 comprises 15 residues. V lost 1 base and J lost 0; bases outside the gene matches: 2. CDR3 DNA: TGTGCCAGCAGCTTAGGGACAGGGACCTCCTACGAGCAGTACTTC. Translated: CASSLGTGTSYEQYF.

This sequence joins TRBV5-5 and TRBJ2-1; the match to TRBD2 covers 7 bases. V lost 5 bases and J lost 8; bases outside the gene matches: 10. The CDR3 is 14 amino acids. CDR1 SGHKS and CDR2 YYEKEE come from the germline V gene (reference sequence). CDR3: CASSRVTSLDEQFF. The CDR3 region has the DNA TGTGCCAGCAGTCGTGTGACTAGCTTGGATGAGCAGTTCTTC.

The chain links TRBV7-2 to TRBJ1-2; perhaps TRBD1 as D (6 bases). The CDR3 extends over 16 amino acids. With 3 bases removed from V and 8 bases from J, the gap between germline ends came to 22 bases. The germline gives CDR1 SGHTA, CDR2 FQGNSA. The CDR3 DNA sequence: TGTGCCAGCAGCTTCGAGAACCCTGGGACAAGTTTAGGCTACACCTTC. It translates to CASSFENPGTSLGYTF.

The chain employs TRBV4-3 and TRBJ1-4; 10 nucleotides agree with TRBD1. This CDR3 is built from 16 residues. V dropped 5 bases and J dropped 6; count of bases not matched to a gene: 9. The germline gives CDR1 LGHNA, CDR2 YSLEER. The CDR3: CASSTRTGGFDEKLFF. The CDR3, as DNA: TGCGCCAGCAGCACCCGGACAGGGGGATTTGATGAAAAACTGTTTTTT.